These T cell receptor beta chains were read from a single sample in a study of cytomegalovirus exposure and HLA in healthy donors. The method was immunoSEQ multiplex PCR; TCRdb's version includes in-frame clones alone and lacks a portion of them. The data show 150,000 to 200,000 clones, more than 70% seen once. What was sequenced was PBMCs. Receptor source: a male donor in good health and CMV-seronegative. CDR3s include the opening cysteine and the closing phenylalanine or tryptophan. The D gene is left open where the match is weak. Clone size is given for some rows only: seen once, a few or many times, or a class if the clone is expanded.

abundance,j_gene,d_gene,v_gene,len,CDR3aa,CDR3nt
-,TRBJ2-1,TRBD2,TRBV4-1,20,CASSQPPLLTSVGSYNEQFF,TGCGCCAGCAGCCAACCCCCCCTCTTAACTAGCGTCGGCTCCTACAATGAGCAGTTCTTC
-,TRBJ1-1,TRBD1,TRBV7-6,20,CASSFSPSGTGKGMNTEAFF,TGTGCCAGCAGCTTTTCCCCCTCCGGGACAGGGAAAGGGATGAACACTGAAGCTTTCTTT
once,TRBJ2-3,TRBD2,TRBV7-9,15,CASSLAGGSTDTQYF,TGTGCCAGCAGCTTAGCGGGGGGGAGCACAGATACGCAGTATTTT
-,TRBJ1-1,TRBD1,TRBV27,13,CASSLSLGRGLVF,TGTGCCAGCAGTTTATCGTTGGGCAGGGGGCTTGTCTTT
once,TRBJ2-5,-,TRBV19,14,CASSPWGIQETQYF,TGTGCCAGTAGTCCATGGGGCATTCAAGAGACCCAGTACTTC
once,TRBJ1-5,TRBD1,TRBV2,14,CASSADRGNQPQHF,TGTGCCAGCAGTGCGGACAGGGGAAATCAGCCCCAGCATTTT
few,TRBJ2-1,TRBD2,TRBV7-9,16,CASTKTASGNHNEQFF,TGTGCCAGCACCAAGACGGCTAGCGGGAACCACAATGAGCAGTTCTTC
few,TRBJ1-5,-,TRBV19,14,CATQYGRGNQPQHF,TGTGCCACCCAATATGGCAGGGGCAATCAGCCCCAGCATTTT
-,TRBJ2-1,-,TRBV18,15,CASSPPSGNNNEQFF,TGTGCCAGCTCACCACCAAGCGGCAACAACAATGAGCAGTTCTTC
-,TRBJ1-1,-,TRBV5-1,15,CASSFLWGPPTEAFF,TGCGCCAGCAGCTTCCTATGGGGGCCCCCCACTGAAGCTTTCTTT
-,TRBJ2-1,TRBD2,TRBV5-1,15,CASSLGLAGGHEQFF,TGCGCCAGCAGCTTGGGACTAGCGGGGGGGCATGAGCAGTTCTTC
-,TRBJ1-2,-,TRBV19,13,CASRQGSNYGYTF,TGTGCCAGTAGACAGGGTTCAAACTATGGCTACACCTTC
-,TRBJ1-1,-,TRBV11-3,14,CASSPGGVNTEAFF,TGTGCCAGCAGCCCTGGAGGGGTGAACACTGAAGCTTTCTTT
-,TRBJ2-1,TRBD2,TRBV29-1,15,CSVGTSGRPYNEQFF,TGCAGCGTCGGGACTAGCGGGAGGCCCTACAATGAGCAGTTCTTC
-,TRBJ2-7,-,TRBV28,14,CASSSPTVIYEQYF,TGTGCCAGCAGTTCACCGACAGTTATCTACGAGCAGTACTTC
-,TRBJ1-1,-,TRBV7-2,14,CASSAYRDGTEAFF,TGTGCCAGCAGCGCTTACAGGGACGGCACTGAAGCTTTCTTT
-,TRBJ2-1,TRBD2,TRBV7-2,15,CASSLASGTYNEQFF,TGTGCCAGCAGCTTAGCTAGCGGGACCTACAATGAGCAGTTCTTC
-,TRBJ2-7,-,TRBV19,12,CASSPRWPEQYF,TGTGCCAGTAGTCCGCGGTGGCCCGAGCAGTACTTC
-,TRBJ2-5,-,TRBV13,13,CASSLQQLETQYF,TGTGCCAGCAGCTTACAACAGTTGGAGACCCAGTACTTC
-,TRBJ1-1,-,TRBV28,17,CASSLRRLSILYTEAFF,TGTGCCAGCAGTTTAAGGAGATTAAGCATCTTGTACACTGAAGCTTTCTTT
-,TRBJ2-4,-,TRBV27,16,CASSFAPHVAKNIQYF,TGTGCCAGCAGTTTCGCCCCACACGTAGCCAAAAACATTCAGTACTTC
-,TRBJ1-1,-,TRBV25-1,13,CASTNRRATEAFF,TGTGCCAGCACTAACCGGAGGGCCACTGAAGCTTTCTTT
once,TRBJ1-5,-,TRBV19,15,CASSMGGLSNQPQHF,TGTGCCAGTAGTATGGGGGGGCTTAGCAATCAGCCCCAGCATTTT
-,TRBJ2-1,-,TRBV19,12,CASSRVHNEQFF,TGTGCCAGTAGCAGGGTTCACAATGAGCAGTTCTTC
-,TRBJ1-4,TRBD1,TRBV28,16,CASSSTGGAYNEKLFF,TGTGCCAGCAGTTCCACAGGGGGCGCTTATAATGAAAAACTGTTTTTT
few,TRBJ1-2,-,TRBV15,15,CATSRDLTGNYGYTF,TGTGCCACCAGCAGAGATCTTACAGGGAACTATGGCTACACCTTC
-,TRBJ1-1,-,TRBV5-1,15,CASSLTGTTNTEAFF,TGCGCCAGCAGCTTAACCGGGACAACAAACACTGAAGCTTTCTTT
-,TRBJ2-7,-,TRBV7-8,14,CASSLVGGPYEQYF,TGTGCCAGCAGCTTAGTGGGGGGACCCTACGAGCAGTACTTC
once,TRBJ1-5,-,TRBV19,13,CASSFRGNQPQHF,TGTGCCAGTAGTTTTCGGGGGAATCAGCCCCAGCATTTT
-,TRBJ1-1,-,TRBV21-1,16,CASSMDQGAPTTEAFF,TGTGCCAGCAGCATGGACCAGGGGGCGCCGACCACTGAAGCTTTCTTT
-,TRBJ1-1,TRBD1,TRBV5-6,13,CASNQQGFTEAFF,TGTGCCAGCAACCAACAGGGGTTCACTGAAGCTTTCTTT
-,TRBJ2-3,-,TRBV7-6,17,CASSLAFPSAGTDTQYF,TGTGCCAGCAGCTTAGCGTTTCCTAGCGCCGGCACAGATACGCAGTATTTT
-,TRBJ2-1,TRBD1,TRBV25-1,17,CASPRQGALSSYNEQFF,TGTGCCAGCCCTCGGCAGGGGGCCCTCAGCTCCTACAATGAGCAGTTCTTC
-,TRBJ2-3,TRBD1,TRBV27,14,CASSRDSFTDTQYF,TGTGCCAGCAGTCGGGACAGCTTCACAGATACGCAGTATTTT
-,TRBJ2-3,-,TRBV19,14,CASSIGSGVDTQYF,TGTGCCAGTAGTATAGGGTCAGGGGTGGATACGCAGTATTTT
-,TRBJ1-1,-,TRBV6-4,13,CASSDSESAEAFF,TGTGCCAGCAGTGACTCGGAGTCCGCTGAAGCTTTCTTT
-,TRBJ2-1,TRBD1,TRBV10-3,13,CASRQGRPSEQFF,TGTGCCAGCAGACAGGGCCGACCAAGTGAGCAGTTCTTC
-,TRBJ2-7,-,TRBV14,14,CASSFGGSSYEQYF,TGTGCCAGCAGCTTCGGGGGTAGCTCCTACGAGCAGTACTTC
-,TRBJ2-3,-,TRBV27,14,CASSSGPYTDTQYF,TGTGCCAGCAGTTCAGGGCCCTACACAGATACGCAGTATTTT
-,TRBJ2-5,TRBD1,TRBV7-6,15,CASSLVGQVQETQYF,TGTGCCAGCAGCTTAGTAGGACAGGTCCAAGAGACCCAGTACTTC
-,TRBJ1-1,-,TRBV19,11,CASSLGPGAFF,TGTGCCAGTAGTCTGGGTCCCGGGGCTTTCTTT
-,TRBJ2-4,-,TRBV27,16,CASSLERSSSKNIQYF,TGTGCCAGCAGTTTGGAGCGATCTAGTTCCAAAAACATTCAGTACTTC
-,TRBJ2-1,-,TRBV28,15,CASSLGGGPYNEQFF,TGTGCCAGCAGTTTAGGGGGAGGTCCCTACAATGAGCAGTTCTTC
-,TRBJ2-1,TRBD2,TRBV4-3,17,CASSQDLSGGGYNEQFF,TGCGCCAGCAGCCAAGATCTCTCGGGAGGCGGCTACAATGAGCAGTTCTTC